Presented here are 13 T cell receptor beta chains from one specimen sequenced in a study of cytomegalovirus exposure and HLA in healthy donors. The PCR employed 60 Vbeta primers together with 13 Jbeta primers. Profiling relied on immunoSEQ multiplex PCR, and the TCRdb table lists in-frame clones only, not all of them. This table has approximately 180,000 clones, 75% to 85% appearing once. The sequenced sample consisted of PBMCs. These receptors all come from a woman under 30 in good health and CMV-seropositive.

This clone was seen once. This rearrangement joins TRBV10-3 to TRBJ1-1; no clear D gene. The V end was cut by 0 bases, the J end by 1 base, with 12 bases between. The germline CDR1 and CDR2 sequences are ENHRY and SYGVKD. The CDR3 is 16 residues long. The chain's CDR3 is CAISESHSPSNTEAFF. The CDR3 coding sequence is TGTGCCATCAGTGAGTCCCACAGCCCCTCGAACACTGAAGCTTTCTTT.

Comments on this clone: Distinct nucleotide sequences in the sample also encode this CDR3. The rearrangement joins TRBV27 to TRBJ2-7; a possible D gene is TRBD2 (5 bases). The length of the CDR3 is 12 residues. The V gene lost 6 bases and the J gene lost 3 bases, with 9 bases spanning the gap. Germline V CDR1 and CDR2: MNHEY, SMNVEV (reference sequence). The DNA of the CDR3 is TGTGCCAGCAGCTCCCGGGGCTACGAGCAGTACTTC. As protein: CASSSRGYEQYF.

CDR3 region: CASSPSRDRISNYGYTF. CDR3 bases: TGTGCCAGCAGCCCCTCCCGGGACAGGATTTCTAACTATGGCTACACCTTC. The V and J genes are TRBV27 and TRBJ1-2, with 8 positions matching TRBD1. The CDR3 covers 17 residues. Germline V lookup: CDR1 MNHEY, CDR2 SMNVEV (reference sequence). V was clipped by 6 bases and J by 0 bases; unmatched bases: 12.

The chain employs TRBV5-1 and TRBJ2-7, with 9 bases fitting TRBD1. The V segment lost 2 bases and the J segment 5 bases; nucleotides outside the gene matches: 11. This CDR3 comprises 16 residues. Germline CDR1 SGHRS, CDR2 YFSETQ. CDR3: CASSFTTGQGRNEQYF. The CDR3 bases are TGCGCCAGCAGCTTCACAACGGGACAGGGTCGAAACGAGCAGTACTTC.

The rearrangement links TRBV5-4 to TRBJ1-6; D unresolved. V lost 5 bases, J lost 0 bases, and 3 bases lay in between. The germline gives CDR1 SGHNT, CDR2 YYREEE (reference sequence). This CDR3 region has 13 residues. The DNA for the CDR3 is TGTGCCAGCAGGAGCTCCTATAATTCACCCCTCCACTTT. Translated: CASRSSYNSPLHF.

The J gene is TRBJ2-5, the V gene TRBV9; a weak D match, TRBD2 (6 bases). The J call is in doubt because the DNA end fits TRBJ2-7 better. The CDR3 runs to 18 residues. Germline assignment: CDR1 SGDLS and CDR2 YYNGEE. The CDR3 loop is CASSEPMAGTAISYEQYF. The CDR3 DNA is TGTGCCAGCAGCGAACCGATGGCGGGGACTGCCATATCCTACGAGCAGTACTTC.

This clone was counted a single time. This chain links TRBV19 with TRBJ2-7, with D possibly being TRBD2 (5 bases). Per germline, CDR1 LNHDA and CDR2 SQIVND (reference sequence). Trimming cost V 5 bases and J 4 bases, with 9 bases left between them. The CDR3 consists of 12 residues. DNA of the CDR3: TGTGCCAGTAGTTCCGGGGAGTACGAGCAGTACTTC. Protein product: CASSSGEYEQYF.

The chain joins TRBV6-1 to TRBJ2-3; 13 positions agree with TRBD2. The V and J ends lost 2 bases and 6 bases, in that order; junction bases with no gene match: 8. The CDR3 covers 17 residues. The germline gives CDR1 MNHNS, CDR2 SASEGT. The CDR3 loop reads CASSERTSGGAIDTQYF. The CDR3 DNA is TGTGCCAGCAGTGAACGCACTAGCGGGGGGGCCATCGATACGCAGTATTTT.

The V call is TRBV13, the J call TRBJ2-7, with a possible D match to TRBD1 (5 bases). Trimming left V 4 bases short and J 0 bases short, with 10 bases between. CDR3 length: 14 amino acids. In germline, CDR1 is PRHDT, CDR2 FYEKMQ (reference sequence). CDR3 in DNA: TGTGCCAGCAGCTCCCCGACAGTCTCCTACGAGCAGTACTTC. Translation gives CASSSPTVSYEQYF. The full variable domain, completed using reference TRBV13 and TRBJ2-7, is AAGVIQSPRHLIKEKRETATLKCYPIPRHDTVYWYQQGPGQDPQFLISFYEKMQSDKGSIPDRFSAQQFSDYHSELNMSSLELGDSALYFCASSSPTVSYEQYFGPGTRLTVT.

The chain employs TRBV7-2 and TRBJ1-1; perhaps TRBD1 as D (5 bases). The ends were cut back, 2 bases at V and 7 bases at J, with 17 bases in the middle. Germline V gene sequence: CDR1 SGHTA, CDR2 FQGNSA. This CDR3 comprises 15 residues. This CDR3 is CASSLSRRGGIEAFF. In DNA, the CDR3 is TGTGCCAGCAGCTTATCGAGGAGGGGAGGCATTGAAGCTTTCTTT.

This sequence joins TRBV4-2 and TRBJ2-3; 13 bases fit TRBD2. V was pared by 0 bases and J by 6 bases, with 6 bases of the junction left unmatched. Germline loops: CDR1 LGHNA, CDR2 YNFKEQ. The CDR3 runs to 17 residues. CDR3 amino acids: CASSQELAGGRGDTQYF. Here the CDR3 DNA reads TGTGCCAGCAGCCAAGAACTAGCGGGGGGGCGCGGGGATACGCAGTATTTT.

V is TRBV6-5 and J is TRBJ1-4; 8 positions match TRBD1. The CDR3 is made up of 14 amino acids. Germline V gene data show CDR1 as MNHEY and CDR2 as SVGAGI. Unmatched junction bases numbered 9, after V lost 5 bases and J lost 10 bases. CDR3 region: CASSRGQGPRKLFF. In DNA, the CDR3 is TGTGCCAGCAGTCGAGGACAGGGCCCACGAAAACTGTTTTTT.

This clone was observed a few times. V and J are TRBV4-2 and TRBJ1-3; 9 bases align to TRBD1. V gave up 2 bases and J gave up 0 bases; unmatched junction bases: 2. The CDR3 sequence is 16 residues long. The germline gives CDR1 LGHNA, CDR2 YNFKEQ. CDR3 bases: TGTGCCAGCAGCCAAACAGGGGGCTACTCTGGAAACACCATATATTTT. Translated, it gives CASSQTGGYSGNTIYF.